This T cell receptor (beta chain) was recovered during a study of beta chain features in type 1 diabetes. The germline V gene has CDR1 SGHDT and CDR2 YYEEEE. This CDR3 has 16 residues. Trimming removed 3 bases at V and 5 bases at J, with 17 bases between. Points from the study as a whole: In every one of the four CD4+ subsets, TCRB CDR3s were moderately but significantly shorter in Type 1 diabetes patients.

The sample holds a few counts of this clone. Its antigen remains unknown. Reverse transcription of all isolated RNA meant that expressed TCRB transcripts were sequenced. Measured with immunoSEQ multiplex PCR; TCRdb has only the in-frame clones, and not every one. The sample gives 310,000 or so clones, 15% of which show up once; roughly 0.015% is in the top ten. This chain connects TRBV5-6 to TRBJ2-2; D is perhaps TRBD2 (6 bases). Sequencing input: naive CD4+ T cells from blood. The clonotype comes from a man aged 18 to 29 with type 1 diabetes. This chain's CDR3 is CASSWGKGGWTGELFF. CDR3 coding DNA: TGTGCCAGCAGCTGGGGGAAGGGAGGCTGGACCGGGGAGCTGTTTTTT.